This T cell receptor beta chain was sequenced in a study of T cells in Graves' hyperthyroidism and ophthalmopathy (dated by TCRdb to about 2019). For the study in its entirety: Peripheral blood was sampled at the time of initial diagnosis, prior to any treatment. A discovery cohort of approximately 100 patients, 43 with Graves' ophthalmopathy and over 55 with stable Graves' hyperthyroidism, was used to find distinguishing TCR V-J signatures. Whether ophthalmopathy could be predicted prospectively was tested in an independent validation cohort made up of 18 hyperthyroidism patients plus 17 patients who later progressed to ophthalmopathy. For training and testing, the 80 to 100 patients in the discovery cohort were randomly divided in a 7:3 ratio. Thyroid tissue and blood T-cell repertoires from over 5 Graves' hyperthyroidism patients were also compared in the study. After blood sampling, hyperthyroidism patients were treated with methimazole at a starting dose of 30 mg daily, and ophthalmopathy patients were treated with high-dose intravenous methylprednisolone. According to the paper, TCR Vbeta CDR3 sequencing was carried out on over 130 peripheral blood samples, which came from 40 to 45 ophthalmopathy, roughly 75 hyperthyroidism and approximately 17 progressor patients.

The TCR beta CDR3 regions were amplified from the RNA transcripts. For the first round of RT-PCR on the TCR CDR3, the HTBI primer set was used together with the Qiagen OneStep RT-PCR kit. The libraries were constructed in a second round of multiplex PCR and then size-selected and purified. The libraries were sequenced on an Illumina HiSeq2000 using paired-end 100 bp reads. From the authors' description of their analysis: SOAPnuke was used to process the raw data, removing reads that contained adapters or uncalled bases, had a mean Phred below 15, or lacked an exact match to the constant primer or identifier. COPE v1.2.5 was used to merge the high-quality paired reads, and each unique nucleotide sequence was defined as a clonotype. MiTCR v1.1 was used to align clonotypes to the IMGT TRBV, TRBD and TRBJ reference segments. The analysis included only V-J combinations with a frequency above 0.0001, which together covered over 98% of the repertoires. A TCS score was defined as the ratio between F50 (clonal expansion) and ExV (chaos), using BLOSUM62-based TCRdist between CDR3 peptides within each V-J. Welch's t-statistics and random forest reduced some 510 V-J features to 10 to 15, which were used in a naive Bayes classifier (R e1071). TCRdb ran its own pipeline on the public reads, namely fastp trimming at Q25 and MiXCR clone calling, and kept in-frame beta chains. Every entry covers one CDR3 protein and lists the most common genes and DNA from its rows. The V and J calls shown here were made by TCRdb, not taken from the authors' results. This sample lists 250,000 to 300,000 distinct CDR3 sequences; approximately 18% were detected once. In total, the top ten clones hold about 40% of the sample.

Ophthalmopathy patients had moderately to severely active disease, with a Clinical Activity Score of 3 or more, a NOSPECS grade of 4 or more, and a disease duration of less than 3 months. The study excluded patients with uncontrolled infections, other autoimmune diseases, pregnancy or lactation. Diagnoses were established on the basis of clinical symptoms, serum thyroxine and TRAb, thyroid ultrasound, and orbital computed tomography. Ficoll-Paque density gradient centrifugation was used to isolate PBMCs from around 10 ml of fresh peripheral blood. Total RNA was extracted using Trizol reagent, and RNA quality was assessed on an Agilent 2100 Bioanalyzer. V drops 1 base and J drops 3 bases, leaving 13 bases in between. The germline V gene supplies CDR1 MDHEN and CDR2 SYDVKM. There are 15 amino acids in the CDR3, from cysteine to phenylalanine inclusive. The sequence is cut down to CDR3 DNA, 45 bases in frame from base 1.

This clonotype was seen ten or more times. This clone's antigen is unknown. The sample holds no much larger clone one base away, and base qualities are not on file. General conclusions and limits of the study: In cross-validation, a model built on a 13 V-J signature told ophthalmopathy apart from stable hyperthyroidism with 85% to 90% sensitivity and about 81% specificity, and in testing the same model reached 80%/75%. In validation, progression to ophthalmopathy was predicted by the model with 55% to 71% sensitivity and 72% to 85% specificity, a median of approximately 7.1 months before onset. Most expanded thyroid clonotypes (frequency above 0.001) were also detected in blood, a finding suggesting that blood repertoires may reflect thyroid immune responses. Sample size was not statistically predetermined, and blinding of investigators to group allocation was not performed.

The source material was blood. This sequence was found in a man aged 50-60 years with Graves' ophthalmopathy. The rearrangement joined TRBV28 to TRBJ2-7, with no confident D gene call. At the DNA level, the sequence is TGTGCCAGCAGTTTATTAAGTTCCGGCTTCTACGAGCAGTACTTC. Translated, this gives CASSLLSSGFYEQYF. Beyond the CDR3, the reference TRBV28 and TRBJ2-7 genes provide the residues; the full variable domain reads: DVKVTQSSRYLVKRTGEKVFLECVQDMDHENMFWYRQDPGLGLRLIYFSYDVKMKEKGDIPEGYSVSREKKERFSLILESASTNQTSMYLCASSLLSSGFYEQYFGPGTRLTVT.